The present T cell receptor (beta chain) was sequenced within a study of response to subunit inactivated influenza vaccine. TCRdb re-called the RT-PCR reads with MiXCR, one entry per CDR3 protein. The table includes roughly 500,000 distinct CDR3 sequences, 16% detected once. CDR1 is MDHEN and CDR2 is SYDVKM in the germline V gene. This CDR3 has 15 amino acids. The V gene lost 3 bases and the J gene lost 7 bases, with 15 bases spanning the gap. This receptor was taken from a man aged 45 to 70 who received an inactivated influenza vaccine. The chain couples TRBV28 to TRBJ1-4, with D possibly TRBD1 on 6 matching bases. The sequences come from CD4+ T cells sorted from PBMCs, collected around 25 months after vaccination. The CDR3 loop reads CASSLSTGTSEKLFF. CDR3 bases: TGTGCCAGCAGTTTGTCGACAGGTACGAGTGAAAAACTGTTTTTT.